These T cell receptor beta chains were read from a single sample in a study of control samples from healthy donors and cancer patients. The protocol was immunoSEQ multiplex PCR, while the TCRdb copy is restricted to in-frame clones and leaves out a portion. Of 60,000 to 70,000 clones in the sample, 84% were seen once. Sequences were obtained from PBMCs. The source is a woman in her forties or fifties with lung cancer. CDR3s leave out the opening cysteine and the closing phenylalanine or tryptophan. The order of the fields is CDR3 length, D gene, V gene, J gene, CDR3 protein. A D gene is named only where the DNA matches it firmly.

length: 11; D: .; V: TRBV6-2/TRBV6-3; J: TRBJ1-1; CDR3: ASSFKGNTEAF
length: 14; D: .; V: TRBV7-9; J: TRBJ2-7; CDR3: ASSLARLFPPYEQY
length: 20; D: .; V: TRBV9; J: TRBJ1-6; CDR3: ASSVGQTLPWGLDSYNSPLH
length: 10; D: .; V: TRBV11-2; J: TRBJ1-2; CDR3: ASSTENYGYT
length: 12; D: .; V: TRBV27; J: TRBJ2-7; CDR3: ASSLFTGPYEQY
length: 12; D: .; V: TRBV5-5; J: TRBJ2-1; CDR3: ASSLAGGLNEQF
length: 11; D: .; V: TRBV7-2; J: TRBJ1-2; CDR3: ASSPPGNYGYT
length: 13; D: TRBD2; V: TRBV18; J: TRBJ2-5; CDR3: ASSPGTSGEETQY
length: 13; D: .; V: TRBV11-3; J: TRBJ2-5; CDR3: ASSLEGQYGETQY
length: 12; D: .; V: TRBV6-5; J: TRBJ2-7; CDR3: ASRQGGSSYEQY